This T cell receptor beta chain was sequenced during a study of chemoradiotherapy in HPV16-positive cancers. Study background: Functional T-cell assays on a couple of HPV16-positive patients' cells defined candidate HPV-specific clones and common TCR motifs.

Produced via immunoSEQ multiplex PCR; TCRdb's table is partial and in-frame only. In the table there are some 25,000 clones, roughly 94% of which are singletons. With respect to this clone: Its specificity is not known.

There are 14 residues in the CDR3. Germline V gene data show CDR1 as SNHLY and CDR2 as FYNNEI. V was cut by 3 bases and J by 7 bases, with 13 bases left in between. Study conclusions and caveats: In HPV16-positive patients, HPV-responsive T-cell expansion tracked better recurrence-free survival.

Specimen collection occurred from a patient who underwent chemoradiotherapy. V and J are TRBV2 and TRBJ1-5; D remains unclear. This receptor was taken from a human donor with HPV-associated anogenital cancer. The CDR3 DNA follows: TGTGCCAGCAGTGAGCGGAGGGATCCCCAGCCCCAGCATTTT. Protein: CASSERRDPQPQHF. The full variable domain, rest sourced from reference TRBV2 and TRBJ1-5, is EPEVTQTPSHQVTQMGQEVILRCVPISNHLYFYWYRQILGQKVEFLVSFYNNEISEKSEIFDDQFSVERPDGSNFTLKIRSTKLEDSAMYFCASSERRDPQPQHFGDGTRLSIL.